Following are 14 T cell receptor beta chains from one sample sequenced in a study of blood T cell repertoires in COVID-19. Only in-frame clones appear in the TCRdb table, and some are missing; sequencing was by immunoSEQ multiplex PCR. The sample lists roughly 260,000 clones, around 85% occurring once. Sequenced: PBMCs or T cells enriched from blood (not recorded which). These receptors all come from a woman between 45 and 65 years old who had recovered from COVID-19.

For the CDR3, the DNA is TGTGCCAGCAGCGCCCTAGCGGGAGTTTACAATGAGCAGTTCTTC. Translated: CASSALAGVYNEQFF. J is TRBJ2-1 and V is TRBV9, with TRBD2 matching 10 bases. Unmatched junction bases numbered 4, after V lost 3 bases and J lost 4 bases. Germline loops: CDR1 SGDLS, CDR2 YYNGEE. This CDR3 region has 15 residues. Together with reference TRBV9 and TRBJ2-1, the CDR3 gives the full variable domain: DSGVTQTPKHLITATGQRVTLRCSPRSGDLSVYWYQQSLDQGLQFLIQYYNGEERAKGNILERFSAQQFPDLHSELNLSSLELGDSALYFCASSALAGVYNEQFFGPGTRLTVL.

The rearrangement links TRBV6-5 to TRBJ1-1; D remains unclear. The CDR3 contains 12 residues. V was pared by 8 bases and J by 5 bases, with 12 bases between. Per germline, CDR1 MNHEY and CDR2 SVGAGI. CDR3 protein: CASALPGTEAFF. Here the CDR3 DNA reads TGTGCCAGCGCCCTACCGGGGACTGAAGCTTTCTTT.

This chain joins TRBV18 and TRBJ1-2; TRBD1 might be the D (5 bases). The CDR3 runs 15 residues. Germline V gene lookup returns CDR1 KGHSH and CDR2 LQKENI. V was pared by 4 bases and J by 3 bases, with 15 bases between. CDR3 in DNA: TGTGCCAGCTCACGTCGTCCACGGGGGGACTATGGCTACACCTTC. Amino acid sequence: CASSRRPRGDYGYTF.

The chain uses TRBV28 and TRBJ2-1; D is ambiguous. V lost 8 bases and J 1 base, leaving 21 bases between the germline ends. Germline assignment: CDR1 MDHEN and CDR2 SYDVKM. The CDR3 has 17 residues. CDR3 in DNA: TGTGCCAGCGGCTTCAGCAACAGCTTCCAGTCCTACAATGAGCAGTTCTTC. Translating gives CASGFSNSFQSYNEQFF.

V usage is TRBV19 and J usage is TRBJ2-1, with D perhaps matching TRBD1 (6 bases). Per germline, CDR1 LNHDA and CDR2 SQIVND (reference sequence). V dropped 7 bases and J dropped 7 bases, with 20 bases sitting between them. This CDR3 region has 15 residues. CDR3 amino acids: CASKPGQNLMNEQFF. The DNA of the CDR3 is TGTGCCAGTAAGCCGGGACAAAACCTCATGAATGAGCAGTTCTTC.

The V call is TRBV6-1, the J call TRBJ1-4; D gene uncertain. Trimming removed 2 bases at V and 7 bases at J, with 20 bases between. Germline V gene data show CDR1 as MNHNS and CDR2 as SASEGT. This CDR3 comprises 17 residues. CDR3 protein: CASSEYGGGQTIEKLFF. DNA for the CDR3: TGTGCCAGCAGTGAATACGGCGGAGGGCAAACGATTGAAAAACTGTTTTTT.

The V gene is TRBV6-4, the J gene TRBJ2-6; D possibly corresponds to TRBD1 (6 bases). The germline V gene encodes CDR1 MRHNA and CDR2 SNTAGT. This CDR3 is 16 amino acids long. Between the trimmed V and J ends, which lost 2 bases and 0 bases, there was a span of 8 bases. The CDR3 coding sequence is TGTGCCAGCAGTGACCAAGGGGGCTCTGGGGCCAACGTCCTGACTTTC. Amino acids: CASSDQGGSGANVLTF.

The chain is built from TRBV5-6 and TRBJ1-1, with 9 positions matching TRBD1. CDR1 and CDR2 from the germline V gene are SGHDT and YYEEEE. The junction had 9 bases not matched to a gene; V was cut back by 4 bases and J by 5 bases. The CDR3 totals 15 residues. The CDR3 region has the DNA TGTGCCAGCAGCCCGGGACAGGGAGGGGAGACTGAAGCTTTCTTT. It is translated as CASSPGQGGETEAFF.

The CDR3 loop is CAISEASGRFGETQYF. The CDR3 bases are TGTGCCATCAGTGAGGCTAGCGGGAGGTTCGGAGAGACCCAGTACTTC. This sequence joins TRBV10-3 and TRBJ2-5; 11 bases align to TRBD2. CDR3 length: 16 residues. CDR1 ENHRY and CDR2 SYGVKD come from the germline V gene. Trimming cost V 2 bases and J 4 bases; bases outside gene matches: 6.

This clone was seen just once. V is TRBV3-1 (or the pseudogene TRBV3-2) and J is TRBJ1-2; 8 bases line up with TRBD1. In germline, CDR1 is LGHDT, CDR2 YNNKEL (reference sequence). The length of the CDR3 is 13 residues. The V gene end was trimmed by 8 bases and the J gene end by 8 bases; junction bases not matched to a gene: 10. The CDR3 coding sequence is TGTGCCAGCGGAAGGACAGGGCGCGAGGGCTACACCTTC. Its protein is CASGRTGREGYTF.

The chain links TRBV27 to TRBJ1-1; no clear D gene. This CDR3 is built from 14 residues. Trimming left V 0 bases short and J 0 bases short, with 5 bases between. Germline CDR1 and CDR2: MNHEY and SMNVEV (reference sequence). The CDR3 bases are TGTGCCAGCAGTTTATCGGGAGTGAACACTGAAGCTTTCTTT. As protein: CASSLSGVNTEAFF.

The sample holds one count of this clone. This rearrangement joins TRBV2 to TRBJ2-2; the D gene is possibly TRBD1 (6 bases). Between the trimmed V and J ends, which lost 11 bases and 0 bases, there was a span of 10 bases. Germline V gene lookup returns CDR1 SNHLY and CDR2 FYNNEI. The CDR3 covers 13 residues. The DNA of the CDR3 is TGTGCCCTCGCAGGGGCGAACACCGGGGAGCTGTTTTTT. It is translated as CALAGANTGELFF.

The gene calls are TRBV28 and TRBJ1-5; D gene unclear. This CDR3 is built from 13 residues. Germline V gene lookup returns CDR1 MDHEN and CDR2 SYDVKM. Deletions cut 1 base from V and 5 bases from J, with 6 bases between. The CDR3 here is CASSLLNYQPQHF. The CDR3 DNA reads TGTGCCAGCAGTTTATTAAATTATCAGCCCCAGCATTTT.

This clone came up once. This chain joins TRBV28 and TRBJ2-5; D unresolved. Trimming removed 4 bases from V and 2 bases from J, with 5 bases in between. Germline CDR1 is MDHEN and CDR2 is SYDVKM. The CDR3 contains 12 residues. The CDR3: CASSSTQETQYF. DNA of the CDR3: TGTGCCAGCAGTTCTACTCAAGAGACCCAGTACTTC.